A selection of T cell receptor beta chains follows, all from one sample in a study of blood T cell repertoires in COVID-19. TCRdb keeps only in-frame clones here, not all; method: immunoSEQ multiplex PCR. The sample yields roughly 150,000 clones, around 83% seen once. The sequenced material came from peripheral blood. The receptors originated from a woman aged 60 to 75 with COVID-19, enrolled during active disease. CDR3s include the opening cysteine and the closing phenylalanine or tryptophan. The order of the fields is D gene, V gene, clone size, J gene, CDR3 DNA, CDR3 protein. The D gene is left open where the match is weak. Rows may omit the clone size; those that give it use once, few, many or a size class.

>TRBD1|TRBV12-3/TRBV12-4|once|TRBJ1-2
TGTGCCAGCAGTCCGGACAGGGCGAGGAGCTACACCTTC
CASSPDRARSYTF
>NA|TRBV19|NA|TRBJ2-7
TGTGCCACCAGCGGTAAAGCCTACGAGCAGTACTTC
CATSGKAYEQYF
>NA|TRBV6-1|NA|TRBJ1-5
TGTGCCAGCAGTGAGTTATATGATCAGCCCCAGCATTTT
CASSELYDQPQHF
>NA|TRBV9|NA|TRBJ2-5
TGTGCCAGCAGCCGCCCAGGAGAGACCCAGTACTTC
CASSRPGETQYF
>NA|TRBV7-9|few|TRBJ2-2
TGTGCCAGCAGCTTAGTAGTCAGGGGAACCGGGGAGCTGTTTTTT
CASSLVVRGTGELFF
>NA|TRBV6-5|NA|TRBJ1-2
TGTGCCAGCTCGTCAGGGGATAACTATGGCTACACCTTC
CASSSGDNYGYTF
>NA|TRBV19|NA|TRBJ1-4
TGTGCCAGCGCCTATGGCCCGGGGGGCGAAAAACTGTTTTTT
CASAYGPGGEKLFF
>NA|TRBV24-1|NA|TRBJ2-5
TGTGCCACCGGCTACCATCACAGGGTTAACCAAGAGACCCAGTACTTC
CATGYHHRVNQETQYF
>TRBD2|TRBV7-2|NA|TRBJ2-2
TGTGCCAGCAGCGTCCGTTCAGTAGCGGGAGGCGGGGAGCTGTTTTTT
CASSVRSVAGGGELFF
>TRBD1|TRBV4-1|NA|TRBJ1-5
TGCGCCAGCAGCCAAGTCCCCCGACAGGGGGCCCTACGGCATCAGCCCCAGCATTTT
CASSQVPRQGALRHQPQHF
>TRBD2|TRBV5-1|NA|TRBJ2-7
TGCGCCAGCAGCTTGGGGGCTAGCGGGAGTTCCGAGCAGTACTTC
CASSLGASGSSEQYF
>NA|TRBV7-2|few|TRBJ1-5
TGTGCCAGCAGCTTAGAGGGGGTCCGGCAGCCCCAGCATTTT
CASSLEGVRQPQHF
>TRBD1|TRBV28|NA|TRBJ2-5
TGTGCCAGCAGTTTGACAGGGACCCAAGAGACCCAGTACTTC
CASSLTGTQETQYF
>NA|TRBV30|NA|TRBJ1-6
NA
CAWSDGDISAPLHF
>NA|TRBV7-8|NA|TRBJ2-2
TGTGCCAGCAACGTACAGGGATTGCCCACCGGGGAGCTGTTTTTT
CASNVQGLPTGELFF
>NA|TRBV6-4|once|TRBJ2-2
TGTGCCAGCAGTGACTCCGGGACAATCGGGGAGCTGTTTTTT
CASSDSGTIGELFF
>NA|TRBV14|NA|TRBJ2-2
TGTGCCAGCAGCTCGTTCCAGGGGAACACCGGGGAGCTGTTTTTT
CASSSFQGNTGELFF
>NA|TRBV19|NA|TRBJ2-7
TGTGCCAGTAGTATGGCGGGACTGTCCTACGAGCAGTACTTC
CASSMAGLSYEQYF
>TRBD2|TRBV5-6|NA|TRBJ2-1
TGTGCCAGCAGCCCGCCGGGACTAGCGGTAGGAGATGAGCAGTTCTTC
CASSPPGLAVGDEQFF
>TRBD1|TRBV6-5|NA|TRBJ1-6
TGTGCCAGCAGACCTGCGACAGGGGGCAATTCACCCCTCCACTTT
CASRPATGGNSPLHF
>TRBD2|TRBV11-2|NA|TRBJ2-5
TGTGCCAGCAGCTATACCGGGGGGGGAGAGACCCAGTACTTC
CASSYTGGGETQYF
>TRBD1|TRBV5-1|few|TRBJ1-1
TGCGCCAGCAGCGAGGGGACAGCTCGGGTTGAAGCTTTCTTT
CASSEGTARVEAFF
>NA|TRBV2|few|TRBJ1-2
TGTGCCAGCAGTGAAGCTTCGCAGGGAGGCTACACCTTC
CASSEASQGGYTF
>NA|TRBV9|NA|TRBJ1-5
TGTGCCAGCAGCGTAGCCGGGGGGAGCAATCAGCCCCAGCATTTT
CASSVAGGSNQPQHF
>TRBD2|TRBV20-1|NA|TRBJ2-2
TGCAGTGCTAGTCGAGGGGCTAGCGGGAGAGCCGGGGAGCTGTTTTTT
CSASRGASGRAGELFF
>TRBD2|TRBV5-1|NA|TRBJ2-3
TGCGCCAGCAGCGGGGGACTAGCGGTTACTAGCACAGATACGCAGTATTTT
CASSGGLAVTSTDTQYF
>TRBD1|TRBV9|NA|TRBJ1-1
TGTGCCAGCAGCGTAGTCGGGACAGGGCAAACTGAAGCTTTCTTT
CASSVVGTGQTEAFF
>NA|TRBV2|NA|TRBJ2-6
TGTGCCAGCAGTGAAGTGAGGTCTGGGGCCAACGTCCTGACTTTC
CASSEVRSGANVLTF
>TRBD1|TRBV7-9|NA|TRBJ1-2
TGTGCCAGCAGCCCCCTAGGGACAGTACTATATGGCTACACCTTC
CASSPLGTVLYGYTF
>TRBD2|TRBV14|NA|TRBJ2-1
TGTGCCAGCAGCCAGAGGGGACTAGCGGGACCCTCCTACAATGAGCAGTTCTTC
CASSQRGLAGPSYNEQFF
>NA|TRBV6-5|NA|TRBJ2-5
TGTGCCAGCAGTTACGGGACGGGACAGCGGGGGGAGACCCAGTACTTC
CASSYGTGQRGETQYF
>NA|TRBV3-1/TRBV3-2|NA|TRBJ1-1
TGTGCCAGCAGCCAAGATGGGCAGGGTGGCACTGAAGCTTTCTTT
CASSQDGQGGTEAFF
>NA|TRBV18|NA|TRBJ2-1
TGTGCCAGCTCACCAGATGCCGGGGATGAGCAGTTCTTC
CASSPDAGDEQFF
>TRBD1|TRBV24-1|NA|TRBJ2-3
TGTGCCACCAGTGATCGCAGGGGGACAGATACGCAGTATTTT
CATSDRRGTDTQYF
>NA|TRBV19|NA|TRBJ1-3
TGTGCCAGTAACACAGGGACTGGAAACACCATATATTTT
CASNTGTGNTIYF
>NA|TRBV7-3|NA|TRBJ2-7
TGTGCCAGCAGCTTAGGGGGGGCTACGCAGCAGTACTTC
CASSLGGATQQYF
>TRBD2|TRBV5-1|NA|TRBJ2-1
TGCGCCAGCAGCTTGAGTCTAGCGGGGAGCTATGAGCAGTTCTTC
CASSLSLAGSYEQFF
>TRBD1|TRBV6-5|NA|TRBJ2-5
TGTGCCAGCAGCTTTAGGACAGGGAGGGAGACCCAGTACTTC
CASSFRTGRETQYF
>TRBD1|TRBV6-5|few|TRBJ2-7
TGTGCCAGCAGGGAGGGACAGGGGGCTAGGGAGCAGTACTTC
CASREGQGAREQYF
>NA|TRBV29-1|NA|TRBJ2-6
TGCAGCGTTGTGTGGTTTACAGGGTCTGGGGCCAACGTCCTGACTTTC
CSVVWFTGSGANVLTF